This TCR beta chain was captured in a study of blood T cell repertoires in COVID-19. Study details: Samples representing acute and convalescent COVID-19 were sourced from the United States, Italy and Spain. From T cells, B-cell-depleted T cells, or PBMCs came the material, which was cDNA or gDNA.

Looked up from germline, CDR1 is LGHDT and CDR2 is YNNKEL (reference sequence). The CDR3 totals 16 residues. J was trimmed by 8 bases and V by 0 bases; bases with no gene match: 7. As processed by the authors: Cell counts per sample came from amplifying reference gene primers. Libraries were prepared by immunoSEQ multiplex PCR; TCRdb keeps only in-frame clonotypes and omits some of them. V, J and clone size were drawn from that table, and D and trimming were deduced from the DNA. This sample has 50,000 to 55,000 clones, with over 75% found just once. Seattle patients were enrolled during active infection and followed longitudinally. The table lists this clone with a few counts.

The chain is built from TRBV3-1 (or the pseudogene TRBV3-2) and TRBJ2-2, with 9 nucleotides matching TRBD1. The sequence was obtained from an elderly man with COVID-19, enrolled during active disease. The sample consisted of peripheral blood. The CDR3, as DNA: TGTGCCAGCAGCCAAGATGGGGACAGGGTCCTGGGGGAGCTGTTTTTT. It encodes CASSQDGDRVLGELFF.